Listed below are T cell receptor beta chains from one sample, sequenced in a study of T cell responses to AZD1222 COVID-19 vaccine. The data were produced by immunoSEQ multiplex PCR, yet TCRdb's version contains in-frame clones alone and is incomplete. The sample has about 160,000 clones; around 89% are singletons. The sequencing used peripheral blood, collected 28 days after the second AZD1222 dose. The receptor set was obtained from an adult who received the AZD1222 COVID-19 vaccine. Both conserved end residues are part of each CDR3.

>TRBV30|TRBJ1-2
CALPGVYGYTF
>TRBV7-9|TRBJ1-2
CASSLSNDRGGYTF
>TRBV6-5|TRBJ1-3
CASSYSSSLVGNTIYF
>TRBV10-2|TRBJ2-7
CASSEAWDSRYF
>TRBV15|TRBJ1-4
CATSRGYFTGQINEKLFF
>TRBV19|TRBJ1-2
CASSRTGRGVSLGGYTF
>TRBV6-5|TRBJ1-2
CASSYSSASNYGYTF
>TRBV6-5|TRBJ1-1
CASRNLGQVVFF
>TRBV2|TRBJ1-3
CASSLTAFSGNTIYF
>TRBV27|TRBJ1-5
CASSLHRNRRDQPQHF
>TRBV9|TRBJ2-7
CASSPLGQGSYEQYF
>TRBV9|TRBJ1-2
CASSGVGALYGYTF
>TRBV6-1|TRBJ1-3
CASSEEAGARGNTIYF
>TRBV6-6|TRBJ1-3
CASSRQGVTGNTIYF
>TRBV16|TRBJ1-1
CASSPNLGGTEAFF
>TRBV19|TRBJ2-1
CASSVSGDYNEQFF
>TRBV3-1/TRBV3-2|TRBJ1-5
CASSQGLSERNQPQHF
>TRBV6-5|TRBJ1-2
CASSYSQAPYGYTF
>TRBV7-9|TRBJ1-1
CASSQNTFEAFF
>TRBV11-3|TRBJ1-1
CASSLGTDTEAFF
>TRBV30|TRBJ1-1
CAWHLGGDTEAFF
>TRBV9|TRBJ1-3
CASSVDPKGAQGPPGGNTIYF
>TRBV7-9|TRBJ1-3
CASSLGVRSGNTIYF
>TRBV21-1|TRBJ2-5
CASKMGGGLPQETQYF
>TRBV6-5|TRBJ1-2
CASSFSRGNGYTF
>TRBV7-9|TRBJ1-2
CASSPSGDWSYGYTF
>TRBV3-1/TRBV3-2|TRBJ1-5
CASSQRQVGQPQHF
>TRBV30|TRBJ1-3
CAWSFRGNTIYF
>TRBV5-1|TRBJ1-2
CASSLVAPVGNYGYTF
>TRBV5-4|TRBJ1-1
CASSKPGGLNTEAFF
>TRBV6-5|TRBJ1-1
CASSPRTGGNTEAFF
>TRBV6-5|TRBJ1-2
CASSYSGYGYTF
>TRBV12-5|TRBJ1-5
CASAQADNQPQHF
>TRBV6-5|TRBJ2-2
CASSYYGTAFFGELFF
>TRBV7-9|TRBJ1-6
CASSLGQGILPSPLHF
>TRBV7-7|TRBJ1-5
CASLPDSHSNQPQHF
>TRBV9|TRBJ2-5
CASSDRQWQKPQYF
>TRBV5-1|TRBJ1-4
CASSADREKLFF
>TRBV27|TRBJ2-2
CASSLNPAIGLFF
>TRBV5-1|TRBJ2-2
CASSSAGQAGELFF
>TRBV7-3|TRBJ1-2
CASSLNLGQAGSYGYTF
>TRBV5-1|TRBJ1-1
CASSSQGGYTEAFF
>TRBV30|TRBJ2-5
CAWSVRQAMRETQYF
>TRBV10-3|TRBJ1-1
CAISESYGTKNTEAFF
>TRBV7-8|TRBJ2-1
CASSLARQRPSDNEQFF